This TCR beta chain emerged from a study of blood T cell repertoires in COVID-19 (dated by TCRdb to the early 2020s). General notes on the study: Collaborator samples came from the United States, Italy and Spain and covered acute and convalescent phases of COVID-19. Where HLA class I and class II types were available, the types were taken from metadata supplied by the sample provider, not from assay-based typing. The material from the prospective study consisted of cDNA or gDNA derived from T cells, B-cell-depleted T cells, or PBMCs. A freely available public database, intended as a resource for researchers studying the immune response to SARS-CoV-2, is where the repertoires were released. Subjects who had been exposed to COVID-19, were actively infected with it, or had recovered from it provided the deeply sampled blood TCRbeta repertoires that made up the dataset. Samples were obtained from the ongoing ImmuneRACE study (first 160 participants) and from 1,254 subjects provided by 6 global collaborators. A de-identified subject ID, COVID-19 status, age in years and sex were almost always included in the sample metadata. General findings and caveats noted by the study authors: The quantity of clinical and demographic metadata differed by source and by participant and was supplied without curation.

TCRbeta CDR3 regions were amplified from genomic DNA using the immunoSEQ Assay, a bias-controlled multiplex PCR. Per the original workflow: Nucleated cell counts per sample were estimated from amplification of reference gene primers within the assay. To quantify the absolute abundance of each unique TCRbeta CDR3 rearrangement, sequence reads were collapsed and filtered. For each sample, productive Simpson clonality was calculated as the square root of Simpson's diversity index over productive rearrangements. TCRdb stores this immuneACCESS table with in-frame sequences only. Part of the clones is absent; in the studies checked, under half of the shortfall reflects unresolved V genes, and no reason is known for the rest. V and J calls and clone size are those listed in that table; D and trimming were worked out from the DNA. This sample is represented by roughly 120,000 clones; about 87% of them were singletons. Jointly, the top ten make up 4.6% of the sample.

Collaborating institutions collected whole blood in K2EDTA tubes following their own protocols. For TCRbeta analysis, collaborators shipped samples as frozen whole blood, isolated PBMCs, or DNA extracted from either of those sample types. In regard to this clone: It lacks a known antigen. One base away there is no much larger clone; base qualities are not given.

The junction shows trimming of 5 bases on V and 6 bases on J, plus 5 bases between the germline ends. CDR1 and CDR2 (SGHRS, YFSETQ) derive from the germline V gene. There are 11 amino acids in the CDR3, from cysteine to phenylalanine inclusive. The read is trimmed to its CDR3 DNA, 33 bases read in frame from base 1. The TCR comes from a woman aged 50 to 60 with acute or convalescent COVID-19. Material for sequencing was peripheral blood. The rearranged chain carries TRBV5-1 and TRBJ2-2, with no confidently assigned D gene. The CDR3: CASSLPGELFF. In nucleotides, the sequence is TGCGCCAGCAGTCTCCCCGGGGAGCTGTTTTTT.